These T cell receptor beta chains were read from a single sample in a study of breast tumors, draining lymph nodes, adjacent tissues. TCRdb called the multiplex PCR reads again in MiXCR, with one record for every CDR3 protein. The sample has some 14,000 distinct CDR3 sequences, roughly 55% seen once; the top ten hold around 31%. Material for sequencing was tumor-adjacent breast tissue. Receptors originate from a female donor with breast cancer. Some clones in this sample may be carry-over from other donors' samples. Each CDR3 is given with its conserved first and last residue. D genes are given only for firm matches. Size tells how often a clone was seen (once, few, many) or the class of an expanded clone, and some rows leave it out.

clone_size | j_call | v_call | d_call | cdr3_nt | cdr3_aa
. | TRBJ1-4 | TRBV7-2 | . | TGTGCCAGCGCAAGAGGGGGGTTCAGCGAAAAACTGTTTTTT | CASARGGFSEKLFF
. | TRBJ2-1 | TRBV2 | TRBD1 | TGTGCCAGCAGTGGACAGGGGGCAGGGAATGAGCAGTTCTTC | CASSGQGAGNEQFF
. | TRBJ2-3 | TRBV12-3/TRBV12-4 | . | TGTGCCAGCAGCACAGGGAGGGCAGATACGCAGTATTTT | CASSTGRADTQYF
medium-sized | TRBJ1-3 | TRBV20-1 | TRBD1 | TGCAGTGCTAGATCCCCCGGGACAGGGGGAAACACCATATATTTT | CSARSPGTGGNTIYF
. | TRBJ2-3 | TRBV7-9 | TRBD2 | TGTGCCAGCAGCTTAGTAGCGGGGGGGAACACAGATACGCAGTATTTT | CASSLVAGGNTDTQYF
once | TRBJ2-7 | TRBV10-3 | . | TGTGCCATCAGTGAGTCGACGTGGGGTATGGCCTACGAGCAGTACTTC | CAISESTWGMAYEQYF
. | TRBJ1-1 | TRBV20-1 | TRBD1 | TGCAGTGCCAAACAGGGGACGGGAAGGGCTGAAGCTTTCTTT | CSAKQGTGRAEAFF
. | TRBJ1-6 | TRBV20-1 | . | TGCAGTGCTAATCCTACCAGGGACTTGGCCAATTCACCCCTCCACTTT | CSANPTRDLANSPLHF
many | TRBJ2-6 | TRBV10-3 | TRBD1 | TGTGCCATCAGTGAGTTGACAGGGGGCGCTGGGGCCAACGTCCTGACTTTC | CAISELTGGAGANVLTF
. | TRBJ2-7 | TRBV2 | . | TGTGCCAGCACAGGAGGGGCGTCCTACGAGCAGTACTTC | CASTGGASYEQYF
. | TRBJ1-2 | TRBV7-9 | TRBD1 | TGTGCCAGCAGCTCCCTGGACGGGACAGGGGCCTATGGTTACACCTTC | CASSSLDGTGAYGYTF
many | TRBJ2-1 | TRBV11-3 | . | TGTGCCAGCAGCTTAGGGGATAGCGGTTACAATGAGCAGTTCTTC | CASSLGDSGYNEQFF
. | TRBJ1-4 | TRBV5-5 | . | TGCGCCAGCAGCTTGGAACTCACGGCCCCTAATGAAAAACTGTTTTTT | CASSLELTAPNEKLFF
. | TRBJ1-4 | TRBV15 | TRBD1 | TGTGCCACCAGCATTAGGACAGGGATTAATGAAAAACTGTTTTTT | CATSIRTGINEKLFF
. | TRBJ2-1 | TRBV19 | . | TGTGCCAGTAGTATAGATCTGGGCTACAATGAGCAGTTCTTC | CASSIDLGYNEQFF
once | TRBJ2-1 | TRBV29-1 | TRBD2 | TGCAGCGTTGGCCCGATGGAACTAGCGGGAGGAGAGGAGGGGGGGCGGGTCTTC | CSVGPMELAGGEEGGRVF
. | TRBJ2-1 | TRBV24-1 | . | TGTGCCACCAGTGACCGCAGGGAATACAATGAGCAGTTCTTC | CATSDRREYNEQFF
. | TRBJ2-7 | TRBV28 | . | TGTGCCAGCAGTTTATGGAGGGGCGAGCAGTACTTC | CASSLWRGEQYF
. | TRBJ2-1 | TRBV20-1 | TRBD2 | TGCAGTCATCCAGAGTGGGGGCCTCTAGCGCGGGGGGACAATGTGCAGTTCTTT | CSHPEWGPLARGDNVQFF
many | TRBJ1-2 | TRBV28 | TRBD1 | TGTGCCAGCACCCAACAAGGGGGACAGGTCGGGGGCTATGGCTACACCTTC | CASTQQGGQVGGYGYTF
. | TRBJ1-4 | TRBV7-2 | TRBD1 | TGTGCCAGCAGCACGGGACAGGGGGCGATACGAGCTAATGAAAAACTGTTTTTT | CASSTGQGAIRANEKLFF
medium-sized | TRBJ1-2 | TRBV3-2 | . | TGTGCCAGCAGCCAAGAGAGACACTATGGCTACACCTTC | CASSQERHYGYTF
. | TRBJ1-6 | TRBV7-9 | TRBD1 | TGTGCCAGCAGCTTCGGGACAGGGAGATCACCCCTCCACTTT | CASSFGTGRSPLHF
. | TRBJ2-3 | TRBV12-3/TRBV12-4 | . | TGTGCCAGCAGTTTAAATCAGCCAGATACGCAGTATTTT | CASSLNQPDTQYF
. | TRBJ2-3 | TRBV5-5 | . | TGTGCCAGCAGCTTGGGGACTCAAAGCACAGATACGCAGTATTTT | CASSLGTQSTDTQYF
. | TRBJ2-2 | TRBV2 | . | TGTGCCAGCAGTCGGGACCCCCGGAACACCGGGGAGCTGTTTTTT | CASSRDPRNTGELFF
. | TRBJ2-2 | TRBV28 | . | TGTGCCAGCAGTCCTCACAACTACGGGGAGCTGTTTTTT | CASSPHNYGELFF
. | TRBJ2-7 | TRBV7-2 | TRBD1 | TGTGCCAGCAGCTTGGACGGGACAGAAAACTACGAGCAGTACTTC | CASSLDGTENYEQYF
. | TRBJ2-7 | TRBV7-4 | . | TGTGCCAGCAGCTTAGGTGGTAGGGTGTCAATTAACGAGCAGTACTTC | CASSLGGRVSINEQYF
. | TRBJ2-1 | TRBV10-2 | TRBD1 | TGCGCCAGCAGAGGACAGGGGGATGGCAATGAGCAGTTCTTC | CASRGQGDGNEQFF
many | TRBJ2-1 | TRBV6-5 | TRBD2 | TGTGCCAGCACACACGGGGGGGCGCGGAATGAGCAGTTCTTC | CASTHGGARNEQFF
. | TRBJ2-7 | TRBV7-9 | . | TGTGCCAGCAGCTTAGAGAATGGCTACGAGCAGTACTTC | CASSLENGYEQYF
many | TRBJ2-1 | TRBV9 | . | TGTGCCAGCAGCAAAGGTTGGTCCAGCTCCTACAATGAGCAGTTCTTC | CASSKGWSSSYNEQFF
. | TRBJ2-3 | TRBV12-3/TRBV12-4 | . | TGTGCCAGCAGCCACCGGAGCGGAGACACAGATGCGCAGTACTTT | CASSHRSGDTDAQYF
. | TRBJ1-2 | TRBV13 | . | TGTGCCAGCAGCGAATCGGGGGGGCGAGGCTACACCTTC | CASSESGGRGYTF
few | TRBJ2-7 | TRBV4-1 | TRBD2 | TGCGCCAGCCCTGGACTAGCGGGAGAAAACGAGCAGTACTTC | CASPGLAGENEQYF
. | TRBJ2-7 | TRBV20-1 | TRBD2 | TGCAGTGCTAGAAAGGGACTAAAAATCCTCTCCTACGAGCAGTACTTC | CSARKGLKILSYEQYF